The 28 T cell receptor beta chains below were found in one sample sequenced in a study of cytomegalovirus exposure and HLA in healthy donors. Primers for the PCR totalled 60 Vbeta and 13 Jbeta. Only in-frame clones appear in the TCRdb table, and some are missing; sequencing was by immunoSEQ multiplex PCR. Found here are around 97,000 clones, around 9.6% of them singletons; the top ten hold 4.5% to 6.5%. The sample taken for sequencing was PBMCs. The receptors come from a man between 50 and 59 years old in good health and CMV-seropositive.

V is TRBV28 and J is TRBJ2-1, with 7 bases that match TRBD2. With 4 bases clipped from V and 5 bases from J, the junction kept 8 bases outside the gene matches. The CDR3 loop spans 15 amino acids. Germline CDR1 and CDR2: MDHEN and SYDVKM. The CDR3 region has the DNA TGTGCCAGCAGTTCGTCCCGGGACTACAACAATGAGCAGTTCTTC. Protein product: CASSSSRDYNNEQFF.

This clone was seen a handful of times. This rearrangement joins TRBV19 to TRBJ2-7, with 7 nucleotides matching TRBD1. There are 14 residues in the CDR3. Looked up from germline, CDR1 is LNHDA and CDR2 is SQIVND (reference sequence). V shed 4 bases and J 3 bases; nucleotides not matched to a gene: 6. In nucleotides, the CDR3 is TGTGCCAGTAGTACACCGGGACAGAGCTACGAGCAGTACTTC. Protein sequence: CASSTPGQSYEQYF. Together with reference TRBV19 and TRBJ2-7, the CDR3 gives the full variable domain: DGGITQSPKYLFRKEGQNVTLSCEQNLNHDAMYWYRQDPGQGLRLIYYSQIVNDFQKGDIAEGYSVSREKKESFPLTVTSAQKNPTAFYLCASSTPGQSYEQYFGPGTRLTVT.

The chain couples TRBV6-5 to TRBJ2-7, with TRBD2 identical over 11 bases. The CDR3 runs to 15 residues. V lost 6 bases to trimming and J lost 1 base; unmatched junction nucleotides: 5. Germline-derived CDR1 and CDR2 are MNHEY and SVGAGI. CDR3 protein: CASSLGTSGSYEQYF. In nucleotides, the CDR3 is TGTGCCAGCAGCCTCGGGACTAGCGGATCCTACGAGCAGTACTTC.

The rearrangement uses TRBV19 and TRBJ1-2; tentatively, D is TRBD1 (6 bases). CDR1 LNHDA and CDR2 SQIVND come from the germline V gene (reference sequence). This CDR3 is 14 amino acids long. V was cut by 3 bases and J by 6 bases, with 14 bases left in between. The CDR3 DNA reads as TGTGCCAGTAGTATGGGGGTACAGGGACATGGCTACACCTTC. This translates into CASSMGVQGHGYTF.

The chain joins TRBV18 to TRBJ1-5; TRBD1 is a possible D gene (5 bases). Germline V lookup: CDR1 KGHSH, CDR2 LQKENI. This CDR3 region has 14 residues. V was pared by 3 bases and J by 8 bases, with 14 bases between. CDR3 coding DNA: TGTGCCAGCTCACCGCGAAACGGGGGGGAGCCCCAGCATTTT. Translating it yields CASSPRNGGEPQHF. The entire variable domain, with the rest obtained from reference TRBV18 and TRBJ1-5, is as follows: NAGVMQNPRHLVRRRGQEARLRCSPMKGHSHVYWYRQLPEEGLKFMVYLQKENIIDESGMPKERFSAEFPKEGPSILRIQQVVRGDSAAYFCASSPRNGGEPQHFGDGTRLSIL.

This clone was recorded a few times. The CDR3 protein is CASSPLRTGDTEAFF. In nucleotides, the CDR3 is TGTGCCAGCTCACCACTTCGGACAGGGGACACTGAAGCTTTCTTT. V and J are TRBV18 and TRBJ1-1, with 9 nucleotides matching TRBD1. J gave up 3 bases and V 1 base, and 3 bases lay outside the gene matches. Germline CDR1 KGHSH, CDR2 LQKENI. The CDR3 covers 15 residues. The complete variable domain, with remaining parts taken from reference TRBV18 and TRBJ1-1, reads NAGVMQNPRHLVRRRGQEARLRCSPMKGHSHVYWYRQLPEEGLKFMVYLQKENIIDESGMPKERFSAEFPKEGPSILRIQQVVRGDSAAYFCASSPLRTGDTEAFFGQGTRLTVV.

The chain combines TRBV28 with TRBJ1-1; 9 bases agree with TRBD1. The CDR3 has 15 amino acids. V was pared by 5 bases and J by 5 bases, with 9 bases of the junction left unmatched. Germline V gene sequence: CDR1 MDHEN, CDR2 SYDVKM. Here the CDR3 DNA reads TGTGCCAGCAGTACCCAAAACAGGGGGCGTACTGAAGCTTTCTTT. Translation: CASSTQNRGRTEAFF.

The rearrangement links TRBV4-2 to TRBJ2-3; 10 bases fit TRBD2. Germline CDR1 is LGHNA and CDR2 is YNFKEQ. This CDR3 is built from 17 residues. With V trimmed by 4 bases and J by 8 bases, 15 bases remained unmatched. The CDR3 DNA reads TGTGCCAGCAGCCCGCTAGCGGGAGCTGTCGGGGTGGGTACGCAGTATTTT. Protein: CASSPLAGAVGVGTQYF.

V is TRBV28 and J is TRBJ1-4; weak D call: TRBD1 (5 bases). Trimming left V 2 bases short and J 3 bases short, with 7 bases between. CDR1 and CDR2 (germline): MDHEN, SYDVKM. The CDR3 is 14 residues long. CDR3 amino acids: CASSLAGANEKLFF. CDR3 bases: TGTGCCAGCAGTTTAGCGGGGGCTAATGAAAAACTGTTTTTT. The variable domain in full, completed from reference TRBV28 and TRBJ1-4, reads DVKVTQSSRYLVKRTGEKVFLECVQDMDHENMFWYRQDPGLGLRLIYFSYDVKMKEKGDIPEGYSVSREKKERFSLILESASTNQTSMYLCASSLAGANEKLFFGSGTQLSVL.

In DNA, the CDR3 is TGTGCCAGCAGTTTAATCACTAGCTCAACAGATACGCAGTATTTT. Translation gives CASSLITSSTDTQYF. The chain carries TRBV28 and TRBJ2-3; maybe TRBD2 (6 bases). The length of the CDR3 is 15 residues. Germline CDR1 MDHEN, CDR2 SYDVKM. V was clipped by 2 bases and J by 3 bases, with 12 bases between them.

This clone was counted only a few times. This chain joins TRBV19 and TRBJ1-1; D may be TRBD1 (5 bases). V lost 10 bases, J lost 6 bases, and 18 bases lay in between. The germline CDR1 and CDR2 sequences are LNHDA and SQIVND (reference sequence). The CDR3 contains 13 residues. The CDR3 sequence is CATSSRVGPEAFF. The CDR3 nucleotides are TGTGCCACTTCCAGCAGGGTCGGCCCTGAAGCTTTCTTT.

V is TRBV29-1 and J is TRBJ2-3, with 8 bases that match TRBD1. This CDR3 contains 17 residues. CDR1 is SQVTM, CDR2 ANQGSEA, per germline. V lost 3 bases to trimming and J lost 2 bases; unmatched junction nucleotides: 13. The CDR3: CSVDPTGEGPTTDTQYF. In nucleotides, the CDR3 is TGCAGCGTTGACCCGACAGGGGAAGGCCCTACCACAGATACGCAGTATTTT.

There are a few counts of this clone. This chain joins TRBV6-1 and TRBJ2-2; 9 bases map to TRBD1. Germline CDR1 MNHNS, CDR2 SASEGT. The trim removed 7 bases at V and 8 bases at J, leaving 11 bases unmatched. CDR3 size: 15 residues. The CDR3 loop is CASISRDRVSGELFF. The CDR3 DNA reads as TGTGCCAGCATCTCCCGGGACAGGGTATCAGGGGAGCTGTTTTTT.

This clone was picked up a small number of times. At one end the junction does not follow the germline gene, possibly because of a read error. The rearrangement uses TRBV6-5 and TRBJ2-7; TRBD2 agrees at 7 bases. Per the germline V gene, CDR1 is MNHEY and CDR2 is SVGAGI. This CDR3 has 14 residues. This CDR3 is CASSYGTGGYAQYF. CDR3 DNA: TGTGCCAGCAGTTACGGCACGGGAGGCTACGCGCAGTACTTC.

The rearrangement uses TRBV4-3 and TRBJ1-1; 7 bases line up with TRBD1. Trimming removed 1 base from V and 4 bases from J; junction bases left unmatched: 6. CDR1 and CDR2 from the germline V gene are LGHNA and YSLEER. This CDR3 is built from 15 residues. CDR3 sequence: CASSQGAGGGTEAFF. CDR3 in DNA: TGCGCCAGCAGCCAAGGGGCAGGGGGAGGCACTGAAGCTTTCTTT.

This clone was detected many times. The rearrangement links TRBV30 to TRBJ2-5; TRBD2 matches 7 bases. The CDR3 length is 12 residues. The germline V gene has CDR1 GTSNPN and CDR2 SVGIG (reference sequence). The J segment lost 5 bases and the V segment lost 4 bases, leaving 4 bases of the junction unmatched. The CDR3 DNA reads TGTGCCTGGAAGCAGGGAGGGGAGACCCAGTACTTC. Its protein is CAWKQGGETQYF.

This sequence joins TRBV5-6 and TRBJ1-1; D might be TRBD1 (5 bases). V lost 0 bases and J lost 0, with 21 bases in between. There are 19 residues in the CDR3. Germline V gene data show CDR1 as SGHDT and CDR2 as YYEEEE. Here the CDR3 DNA reads TGTGCCAGCAGCTTGGTTGTACCCAGGGTGACAGACTTGAACACTGAAGCTTTCTTT. This sequence encodes CASSLVVPRVTDLNTEAFF.

This clone was picked up a small number of times. This chain joins TRBV2 and TRBJ2-1; 9 nucleotides line up with TRBD2. This CDR3 contains 15 residues. J was trimmed by 5 bases and V by 3 bases; bases with no gene match: 5. CDR1 is SNHLY and CDR2 is FYNNEI in the germline V gene. Here the CDR3 reads CASSEGSGRNNEQFF. CDR3 DNA sequence: TGTGCCAGCAGTGAGGGTAGCGGGAGAAACAATGAGCAGTTCTTC.

The chain employs TRBV5-1 and TRBJ2-1; 10 bases align to TRBD2. V dropped 8 bases and J dropped 5; count of bases not matched to a gene: 7. CDR1 is SGHRS, CDR2 YFSETQ, per germline. The CDR3 spans 14 residues. CDR3 coding DNA: TGCGCCAGTATGTTAGCGGGAGGAGACAATGAGCAGTTCTTC. Protein sequence: CASMLAGGDNEQFF.

J is TRBJ2-6 and V is TRBV7-9; 8 bases map to TRBD1. CDR1 SEHNR and CDR2 FQNEAQ come from the germline V gene (reference sequence). Trimming at V came to 5 bases and at J to 4 bases, leaving 7 bases not matched to a gene. The CDR3 sequence is 16 residues long. CDR3 nucleotides: TGTGCCAGCAGCAAAACCGGGACAGGAGGGGCCAACGTCCTGACTTTC. Encoded protein: CASSKTGTGGANVLTF.

The chain links TRBV19 to TRBJ2-3; 7 bases are shared with TRBD2. The CDR3 has 15 amino acids. Per germline, CDR1 LNHDA and CDR2 SQIVND (reference sequence). Germline trimming cut 4 bases from V and 0 bases from J; bases unmatched to any gene: 4. The CDR3 here is CASSTGGYSTDTQYF. In DNA form, the CDR3 reads TGTGCCAGTAGTACGGGAGGCTATAGCACAGATACGCAGTATTTT.

V and J are TRBV11-2 and TRBJ1-4; possible D gene TRBD1, 6 bases. V shed 5 bases and J shed 1 base, with 11 bases lying between them. The CDR3 length is 15 residues. The germline CDR1 and CDR2 sequences are SGHAT and FQNNGV. This chain's CDR3 is CASSRTEETNEKLFF. CDR3 DNA sequence: TGTGCCAGCAGCCGGACAGAGGAAACTAATGAAAAACTGTTTTTT.

The chain links TRBV7-8 to TRBJ1-2; 7 nucleotides line up with TRBD1. This CDR3 has 17 residues. The trim removed 4 bases at V and 4 bases at J, leaving 15 bases unmatched. Looked up from germline, CDR1 is SGHVS and CDR2 is FQNEAQ. The CDR3 DNA reads as TGTGCCAGCAGCTCGGGGGGGTTAAGACAGGGCCCCTATGGCTACACCTTC. Its protein is CASSSGGLRQGPYGYTF.

This clone was detected once. This chain joins TRBV4-3 and TRBJ2-5; TRBD1 might be the D (5 bases). Germline V gives CDR1 LGHNA, CDR2 YSLEER. The CDR3 extends over 15 amino acids. Between the trimmed V and J ends, which lost 4 bases and 2 bases, there was a span of 14 bases. This CDR3 is CASSPRPTAQETQYF. The CDR3 nucleotides read TGCGCCAGCAGCCCCCGCCCGACAGCTCAAGAGACCCAGTACTTC.

The chain joins TRBV27 to TRBJ2-1; 8 positions agree with TRBD2. The CDR3 loop spans 15 amino acids. Germline V gene data show CDR1 as MNHEY and CDR2 as SMNVEV (reference sequence). Trimming took 7 bases from V and 0 from J; bases not matched to a gene: 5. CDR3 amino acids: CASTPGGGSYNEQFF. Here the CDR3 DNA reads TGTGCCAGCACCCCGGGAGGGGGCTCCTACAATGAGCAGTTCTTC.

The DNA of the CDR3 is TGCGCCAGCAGCCAAGATGCGGCGGGAGCAGATACGCAGTATTTT. It specifies CASSQDAAGADTQYF. J is TRBJ2-3 and V is TRBV4-3; TRBD2 matches at 7 bases. From germline, CDR1 is LGHNA and CDR2 YSLEER. V dropped 0 bases and J dropped 4; count of bases not matched to a gene: 4. The CDR3 loop spans 15 amino acids.

This clone was detected only a few times. The chain couples TRBV28 to TRBJ1-5, with TRBD1 matching 9 bases. Germline V gene sequence: CDR1 MDHEN, CDR2 SYDVKM. After removal of 2 bases from V and 7 bases from J, the junction contained 12 bases not matched to a gene. The CDR3 contains 17 residues. The chain's CDR3 is CASSLPYGTGLLQPQHF. The CDR3 DNA reads as TGTGCCAGCAGTTTACCCTACGGGACAGGGCTACTACAGCCCCAGCATTTT. The full variable domain, completed using reference TRBV28 and TRBJ1-5, is DVKVTQSSRYLVKRTGEKVFLECVQDMDHENMFWYRQDPGLGLRLIYFSYDVKMKEKGDIPEGYSVSREKKERFSLILESASTNQTSMYLCASSLPYGTGLLQPQHFGDGTRLSIL.

To note about this clone: At the DNA level, this CDR3 is encoded by other sequences in the same sample as well. The chain couples TRBV9 to TRBJ1-2; D perhaps matches TRBD1 (6 bases). Trimming took off 3 bases at V and 6 bases at J, with 18 bases between the two ends. Per the germline V gene, CDR1 is SGDLS and CDR2 is YYNGEE. This CDR3 region has 15 residues. This chain's CDR3 is CASSGDRPSGDGYTF. As DNA, the CDR3 is TGTGCCAGCAGCGGAGACAGGCCTTCAGGGGATGGCTACACCTTC.